The clone carrying this T cell receptor beta chain has a handful of counts. Its target is unknown. Documented time point: persistent/refractory GD, antithyroid drugs over 5 years with positive TRAb. Extracted RNA from PBMCs served as the source of the TCR library. Patients came from an endocrinology department in Xi'an, China. After removal of 4 bases from V and 2 bases from J, the junction contained 12 bases not matched to a gene. The germline CDR1 and CDR2 sequences are SEHNR and FQNEAQ (reference sequence). CDR3 length: 17 amino acids. The authors built TCR beta libraries using iRepertoire HTBI primers and Arm-PCR of CDR3 regions. Each CDR3 protein gets one entry after TCRdb re-called the multiplex PCR reads with MiXCR. This repertoire shows 420,000 or so distinct CDR3 sequences, about 25% found once; its top ten account for about a quarter. This sample stems from a study of regulatory T cells in long-lasting Graves disease.

Study outcomes and limitations: Between persistent patients, 2,500 to 3,500 public clonotypes were shared, exceeding the 900 to 1,000 shared between new patients.

The TCR sequence derives from a female donor with Graves disease. Specimen: peripheral blood mononuclear cells (PBMCs), collected when the disease was refractory, from a patient treated with antithyroid drugs. This chain links TRBV7-9 with TRBJ2-3; 7 bases line up with TRBD1. The CDR3 reads CASSSDKLGQNTDTQYF. CDR3 in DNA: TGTGCCAGCAGCTCAGACAAGTTGGGACAGAACACAGATACGCAGTATTTT.